What follows is one T cell receptor beta chain and its context. The sample is drawn from a study of early T cells in non-severe SARS-CoV-2 infection. Using its own MiXCR run on the 5' RACE reads, TCRdb lists one record per CDR3 protein. The sample has tens of thousands of distinct CDR3 sequences; about 15% are singletons. Looked up from germline, CDR1 is SGHVS and CDR2 is FNYEAQ. J gave up 4 bases and V 5 bases, and 1 base lay outside the gene matches. The CDR3 sequence is 13 residues long. The sequencing input was whole blood. The TCR originated in an adult who was a healthcare worker with PCR-confirmed SARS-CoV-2 infection or an uninfected control (not recorded which). V is TRBV7-6 and J is TRBJ2-5, with TRBD2 identical over 10 bases. The CDR3 coding sequence is TGTGCCAGCAGCCCTAGCGGGAGAGAGACCCAGTACTTC. Its protein product is CASSPSGRETQYF.